These 9 T cell receptor beta chains came from one sample sequenced in a study of T-cell reconstitution after alpha-beta-depleted transplantation in children. Unique molecular identifiers were used to barcode this TCRbeta library. TCRdb ran MiXCR on the PCR reads and lists one entry per CDR3 protein. The data contain approximately 190,000 distinct CDR3 sequences, 6.3% of them seen just once; the ten biggest clones take up approximately 4.1%. The material was PBMCs, obtained before TCRalphabeta/CD19-depleted stem cell transplant. The receptors originated from a girl under three years old with combined immunodeficiency, due to receive a stem cell transplant.

The J gene is TRBJ2-5, the V gene TRBV20-1, with 8 positions matching TRBD2. Germline CDR1 is DFQATT and CDR2 is SNEGSKA (reference sequence). Unmatched junction bases numbered 26, after V lost 6 bases and J lost 8 bases. The length of the CDR3 is 18 residues. CDR3 sequence: CSAPPRSLSGDPFATQYF. CDR3 bases: TGCAGTGCCCCCCCCCGGTCTCTTAGCGGGGACCCCTTTGCAACCCAGTACTTC.

This chain links TRBV4-2 with TRBJ2-1, with D perhaps given as TRBD1 or TRBD2 (5 bases each). Deletions cut 4 bases from V and 0 bases from J, with 19 bases between. In germline, CDR1 is LGHNA, CDR2 YNFKEQ. The CDR3 is 18 amino acids. CDR3 nucleotides: TGTGCCAGCAGCCGGAAAGGGACGGCGAGGGACTCCTACAATGAGCAGTTCTTC. Residues: CASSRKGTARDSYNEQFF.

This clonotype was found many times. V gene TRBV6-5 combines with J gene TRBJ2-1; no definite D call. V was pared by 0 bases and J by 8 bases, with 8 bases between. The CDR3 is 13 amino acids. CDR1 and CDR2 (germline): MNHEY, SVGAGI. The CDR3 DNA is TGTGCCAGCAGTTACTCCGCCGGGTATGAGCAGTTCTTC. This codes for CASSYSAGYEQFF.

In this sample, this clonotype turned up many times. The V and J genes are TRBV20-1 and TRBJ2-3; 10 bases align to TRBD2. Trimming removed 0 bases from V and 6 bases from J; junction bases left unmatched: 6. Germline values: CDR1 DFQATT, CDR2 SNEGSKA (reference sequence). The CDR3 loop spans 15 amino acids. CDR3: CSARDLAGVLDTQYF. CDR3 sequence (DNA): TGCAGTGCTAGAGATCTAGCGGGAGTGCTGGATACGCAGTATTTT.

This clonotype was found many times. The rearrangement links TRBV29-1 to TRBJ2-1, with D hard to call. Germline assignment: CDR1 SQVTM and CDR2 ANQGSEA. This CDR3 has 12 residues. V lost 1 base and J lost 7, with 8 bases in between. The CDR3 protein is CSVEGLANEQFF. As DNA, the CDR3 is TGCAGCGTTGAAGGATTGGCGAATGAGCAGTTCTTC.

This clonotype has at least ten counts. The V and J genes are TRBV7-2 and TRBJ2-1; D remains unclear. Trimming took off 1 base at V and 5 bases at J, with 6 bases between the two ends. The germline V gene has CDR1 SGHTA and CDR2 FQGNSA. The CDR3 length is 13 residues. Here the CDR3 DNA reads TGTGCCAGCAGCTTAGTTGGGGACAATGAGCAGTTCTTC. Amino acid sequence: CASSLVGDNEQFF.

This clonotype was counted only a few times. The rearrangement joins TRBV6-1 to TRBJ2-7; 8 bases match TRBD1. Germline trimming cut 7 bases from V and 1 base from J; bases unmatched to any gene: 6. Germline CDR1 MNHNS, CDR2 SASEGT. The CDR3 covers 14 residues. The CDR3 is CASNDQGASYEQYF. The CDR3, as DNA: TGTGCCAGCAATGATCAGGGGGCGTCCTACGAGCAGTACTTC.

This clonotype appeared many times. The rearrangement joins TRBV29-1 to TRBJ2-6; TRBD2 is a possible D gene (6 bases). Germline lookup yields CDR1 SQVTM and CDR2 ANQGSEA. The V end lost 4 bases, the J end lost 0 bases, and 7 bases lay between the germline ends. This CDR3 spans 14 amino acids. The CDR3 sequence: CSVVGSSGANVLTF. CDR3 DNA: TGCAGCGTTGTCGGGAGCTCTGGGGCCAACGTCCTGACTTTC.

As concerns this clonotype: The junction departs from the called germline gene at one end, perhaps through a read error. J is TRBJ2-1 and V is TRBV7-3; 14 positions agree with TRBD2. Germline V gene lookup returns CDR1 SGHTA and CDR2 FQGTGA. This CDR3 is built from 19 residues. CDR3 residues: CASRLKRTSGGTFYNEQFF. CDR3 nucleotide sequence: TGTGCCAGCAGGTTAAAGAGGACTAGCGGGGGGACCTTCTACAATGAGCAGTTCTTC. Based on the CDR3 plus reference TRBV7-3 and TRBJ2-1, the full variable domain is GAGVSQTPSNKVTEKGKYVELRCDPISGHTALYWYRQSLGQGPEFLIYFQGTGAADDSGLPNDRFFAVRPEGSVSTLKIQRTERGDSAVYLCASRLKRTSGGTFYNEQFFGPGTRLTVL.